Following are 3 T cell receptor beta chains from one sample sequenced in a study of radiotherapy plus CTLA-4 blockade in lung cancer. The method was immunoSEQ multiplex PCR; TCRdb's version includes in-frame clones alone and lacks a portion of them. Altogether about 45,000 clones are present, over 60% being singletons, with the ten largest covering 20% to 30%. Sequencing was performed on peripheral blood, taken from a patient treated with radiotherapy plus ipilimumab. The source of these receptors is a human donor with non-small cell lung cancer who had a partial response to radiotherapy plus ipilimumab.

The chain is built from TRBV9 and TRBJ2-7; the match to TRBD2 covers 8 bases. V shed 0 bases, J shed 5 bases, and the junction held 4 bases outside the gene matches. The CDR3 has 14 residues. Per the germline V gene, CDR1 is SGDLS and CDR2 is YYNGEE. For the CDR3, the DNA is TGTGCCAGCAGCGTAGGCGGGACTAGTCACGAGCAGTACTTC. Its translation: CASSVGGTSHEQYF. Full variable domain (missing parts from reference TRBV9 and TRBJ2-7): DSGVTQTPKHLITATGQRVTLRCSPRSGDLSVYWYQQSLDQGLQFLIQYYNGEERAKGNILERFSAQQFPDLHSELNLSSLELGDSALYFCASSVGGTSHEQYFGPGTRLTVT.

In its sample, this clone was seen a few times. This may be a read error, as it is one base from a much larger clone. The chain uses TRBV4-2 and TRBJ1-5, with 7 nucleotides matching TRBD1. The germline CDR1 and CDR2 sequences are LGHNA and YNFKEQ. J gave up 7 bases and V 0 bases, and 12 bases lay outside the gene matches. This CDR3 comprises 17 residues. CDR3 nucleotides: TGTGCCAGCAGCCAAGATGGTCTCGGGGCAGGGGGACAGCCCCAGCATTTT. It is translated as CASSQDGLGAGGQPQHF.

Of note for this clone: Compared with germline, one end of the junction differs, possibly owing to a read error. This chain uses TRBV5-1 with TRBJ2-5; the D gene is possibly TRBD2 (5 bases). Germline values: CDR1 SGHRS, CDR2 YFSETQ. This CDR3 contains 13 residues. Written as DNA, the CDR3 is TGTGCCAGCAGCTTGGCCTGGGAGCAGACCCAGTACTTC. Translation: CASSLAWEQTQYF.